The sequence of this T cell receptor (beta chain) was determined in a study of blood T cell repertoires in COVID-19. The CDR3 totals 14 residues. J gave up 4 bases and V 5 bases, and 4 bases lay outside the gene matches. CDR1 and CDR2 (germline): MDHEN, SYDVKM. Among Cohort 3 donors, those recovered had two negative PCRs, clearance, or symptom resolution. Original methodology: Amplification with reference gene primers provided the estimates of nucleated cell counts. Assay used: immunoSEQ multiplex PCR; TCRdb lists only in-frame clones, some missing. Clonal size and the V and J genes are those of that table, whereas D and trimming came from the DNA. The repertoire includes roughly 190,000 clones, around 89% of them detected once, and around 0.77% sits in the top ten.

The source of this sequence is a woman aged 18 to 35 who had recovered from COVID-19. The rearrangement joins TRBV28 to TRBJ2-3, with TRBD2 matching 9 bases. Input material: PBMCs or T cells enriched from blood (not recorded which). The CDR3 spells CASSGLATSDTQYF. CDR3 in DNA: TGTGCCAGCAGTGGACTAGCGACATCAGATACGCAGTATTTT.